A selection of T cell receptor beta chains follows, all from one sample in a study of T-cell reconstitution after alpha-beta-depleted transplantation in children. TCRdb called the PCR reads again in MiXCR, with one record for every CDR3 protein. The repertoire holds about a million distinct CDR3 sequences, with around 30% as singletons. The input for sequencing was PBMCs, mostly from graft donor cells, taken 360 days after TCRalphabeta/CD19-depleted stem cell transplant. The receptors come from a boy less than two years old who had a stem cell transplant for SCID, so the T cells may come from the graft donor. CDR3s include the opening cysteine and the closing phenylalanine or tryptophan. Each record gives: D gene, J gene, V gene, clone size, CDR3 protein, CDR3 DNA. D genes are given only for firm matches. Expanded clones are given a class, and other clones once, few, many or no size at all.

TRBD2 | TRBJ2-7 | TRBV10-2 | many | CASSELGGGAYEQYF | TGCGCCAGCAGTGAGTTGGGCGGGGGGGCCTACGAGCAGTACTTC
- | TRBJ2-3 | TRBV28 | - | CATRRGPGGTDTQYF | TGTGCCACCAGGCGGGGGCCGGGGGGCACAGATACGCAGTATTTT
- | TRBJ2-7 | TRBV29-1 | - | CSVAPVARYEQYF | TGCAGCGTTGCCCCCGTAGCGCGATACGAGCAGTACTTC
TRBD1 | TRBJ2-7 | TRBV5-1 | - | CASSLGTGTGIYEQYF | TGCGCCAGCAGCTTGGGTACCGGGACAGGGATCTACGAGCAGTACTTC
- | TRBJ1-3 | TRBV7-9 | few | CASSQTTYERNTIYF | TGTGCCAGCAGCCAGACTACTTACGAAAGAAACACCATATATTTT
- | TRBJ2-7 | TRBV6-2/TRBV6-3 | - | CASSHPGQRDEQYF | TGTGCCAGCAGTCACCCGGGCCAGAGGGACGAGCAGTACTTC
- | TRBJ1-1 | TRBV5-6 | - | CAISLVMNTEAFF | TGTGCCATCAGCTTGGTGATGAACACTGAAGCTTTCTTT
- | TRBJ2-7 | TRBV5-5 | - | CASSCRGDSYEQYF | TGTGCCAGCAGCTGCCGGGGAGACTCCTACGAGCAGTACTTC
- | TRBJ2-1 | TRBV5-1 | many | CASSLGANNEQFF | TGCGCCAGCAGCTTGGGTGCTAACAATGAGCAGTTCTTC
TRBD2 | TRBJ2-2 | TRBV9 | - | CATGRGQTGELFF | TGTGCCACCGGGAGGGGTCAAACCGGGGAGCTGTTTTTT
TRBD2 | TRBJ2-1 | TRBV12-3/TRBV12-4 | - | CASSLPGTSGGAEQFF | TGTGCCAGCAGCCTACCGGGGACTAGCGGGGGCGCCGAGCAGTTCTTC
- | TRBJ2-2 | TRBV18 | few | CASSPISVPNTGELFF | TGTGCCAGCTCACCCATCAGTGTCCCGAACACCGGGGAGCTGTTTTTT
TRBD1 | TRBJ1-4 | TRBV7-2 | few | CASSLRGQSNEKLFF | TGTGCCAGCAGCTTACGGGGACAGAGTAATGAAAAACTGTTTTTT
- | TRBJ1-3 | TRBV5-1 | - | CASSLGWSSGNTIYF | TGCGCCAGCAGCTTGGGTTGGAGCTCTGGAAACACCATATATTTT
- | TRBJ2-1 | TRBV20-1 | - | CSARERRGSSYNEQFF | TGCAGTGCTAGAGAGAGGCGAGGGAGCTCCTACAATGAGCAGTTCTTC
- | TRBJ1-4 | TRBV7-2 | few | CASSPTAPATNEKLFF | TGTGCCAGCAGCCCGACAGCACCAGCAACTAATGAAAAACTGTTTTTT
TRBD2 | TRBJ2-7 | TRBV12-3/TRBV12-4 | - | CASSSGTSGGSEQYF | TGTGCCAGCAGTTCCGGGACTAGCGGGGGTAGCGAGCAGTACTTC
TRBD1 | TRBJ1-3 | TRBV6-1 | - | CASRTGSKGNTIYF | TGTGCCAGCAGGACAGGGAGTAAGGGAAACACCATATATTTT
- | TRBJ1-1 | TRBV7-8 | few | CASSPHGQMNTEAFF | TGTGCCAGCAGCCCCCATGGACAGATGAACACTGAAGCTTTCTTT
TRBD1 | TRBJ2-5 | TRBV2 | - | CASSDGQGRKTQYF | TGTGCCAGCAGTGACGGACAGGGGAGAAAGACCCAGTACTTC
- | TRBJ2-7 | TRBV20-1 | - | CSAGAQLGEYF | TGCAGTGCCGGCGCCCAACTCGGGGAGTACTTC
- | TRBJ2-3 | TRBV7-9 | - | CASSFSSLAPTDTQYF | TGTGCCAGCAGCTTCTCTAGCCTAGCCCCCACAGATACGCAGTATTTT
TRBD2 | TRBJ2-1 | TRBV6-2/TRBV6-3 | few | CASRARTSGGLYNEQFF | TGTGCCAGCAGGGCGCGGACTAGCGGGGGCCTATACAATGAGCAGTTCTTC
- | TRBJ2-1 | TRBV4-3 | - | CASSQDWTPYNEQFF | TGCGCCAGCAGCCAAGACTGGACCCCGTACAATGAGCAGTTCTTC
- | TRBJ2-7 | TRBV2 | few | CASRRGGYEQYF | TGTGCCAGCCGTAGAGGGGGGTACGAGCAGTACTTC
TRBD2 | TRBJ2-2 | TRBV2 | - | CASSEGLAGSYSNTGELFF | TGTGCCAGCAGTGAAGGACTAGCGGGGTCCTATTCGAACACCGGGGAGCTGTTTTTT
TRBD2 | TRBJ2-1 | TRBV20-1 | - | CSASGGPLRRFF | TGCAGCGCTAGCGGGGGGCCTTTACGGCGGTTCTTC
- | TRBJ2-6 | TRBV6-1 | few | CASRQPGAGANVLTF | TGTGCCAGCAGACAACCTGGAGCTGGGGCCAACGTCCTGACTTTC
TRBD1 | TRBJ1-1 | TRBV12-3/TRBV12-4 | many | CASSRGQGLYTEAFF | TGTGCCAGCAGCCGGGGACAGGGGTTGTACACTGAAGCTTTCTTT
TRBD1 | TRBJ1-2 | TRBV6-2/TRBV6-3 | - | CASTEGQRVRGYTF | TGTGCCAGCACCGAGGGACAGCGAGTACGTGGCTACACCTTC
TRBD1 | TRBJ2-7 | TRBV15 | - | CATSRGAGGEYEQYF | TGTGCCACCAGCAGAGGGGCAGGGGGCGAATACGAGCAGTACTTC
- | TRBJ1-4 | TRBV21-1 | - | CASKRDINEKLFF | TGTGCCAGCAAACGGGACATTAATGAAAAACTGTTTTTT
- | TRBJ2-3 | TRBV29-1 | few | CSVESRDRRTDTQYF | TGCAGCGTCGAAAGTCGGGACCGCCGCACAGATACGCAGTATTTT
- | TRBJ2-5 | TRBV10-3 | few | CAISASPDKAGETQYF | TGTGCCATCAGTGCTTCCCCGGACAAAGCGGGAGAGACCCAGTACTTC
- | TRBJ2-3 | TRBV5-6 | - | CASSLATGEGGDTQYF | TGTGCCAGCAGCTTGGCAACAGGGGAGGGGGGAGATACGCAGTATTTT
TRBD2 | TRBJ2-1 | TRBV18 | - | CASSPPTQRGPYNEQFF | TGTGCCAGCTCACCGCCAACGCAGCGGGGGCCCTACAATGAGCAGTTCTTC
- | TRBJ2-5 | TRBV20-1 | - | CSAMWAGASLRQETQYF | TGCAGTGCTATGTGGGCAGGGGCTAGCCTCAGACAAGAGACCCAGTACTTC
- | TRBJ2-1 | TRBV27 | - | CASSFSVAPFNEQFF | TGTGCCAGCAGTTTCTCGGTAGCCCCTTTCAATGAGCAGTTCTTC
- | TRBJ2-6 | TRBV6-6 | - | CASTTSGANVLTF | TGTGCCAGCACCACCTCTGGGGCCAACGTCCTGACTTTC
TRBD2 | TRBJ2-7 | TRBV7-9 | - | CASSPPTASGFYEQYF | TGTGCCAGCAGCCCTCCTACGGCTAGCGGTTTCTACGAGCAGTACTTC
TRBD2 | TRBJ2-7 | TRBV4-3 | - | CASSPRRGGSVGYEQYF | TGCGCCAGCAGCCCAAGGCGGGGGGGCAGCGTCGGCTACGAGCAGTACTTC
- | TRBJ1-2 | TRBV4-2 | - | CASSQYRGAFNYGYTF | TGTGCCAGCAGCCAATACCGGGGGGCTTTTAACTATGGCTACACCTTC
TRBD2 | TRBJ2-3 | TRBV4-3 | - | CASSPGLAGALSTDTQYF | TGCGCCAGCAGCCCAGGACTAGCGGGGGCCTTGAGCACAGATACGCAGTATTTT
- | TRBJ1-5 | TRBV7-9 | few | CASSLTDQPQHF | TGTGCCAGCAGCTTGACAGATCAGCCCCAGCATTTT
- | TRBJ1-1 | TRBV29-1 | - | CSVSTGMNTEAFF | TGCAGCGTCTCCACAGGGATGAACACTGAAGCTTTCTTT